A selection of T cell receptor beta chains follows, all from one sample in a study of OX40 agonist ivuxolimab in advanced cancers. Assay used: immunoSEQ multiplex PCR; TCRdb lists only in-frame clones, some missing. The table lists approximately 15,000 clones, approximately 88% of them singletons. The source was CD4+ or CD8+ T cells sorted from blood, collected in a trial of the OX40 agonist ivuxolimab. These receptors were collected from an adult with an advanced solid tumor such as melanoma, head and neck, liver or kidney cancer. The CDR3 runs from the conserved cysteine through the conserved F or W. The order of the fields is clone size, J gene, D gene, V gene, CDR3 DNA, CDR3 protein. The D gene is left open where the match is weak. A row's size may be missing; if present it is once, few, many or a size class.

clone size: NA; J gene: TRBJ2-1; D gene: NA; V gene: TRBV9; CDR3 DNA: TGTGCCAGCAGCGTTTCCGGAGCTGGGGGAAATGAGCAGTTCTTC; CDR3 protein: CASSVSGAGGNEQFF
clone size: NA; J gene: TRBJ2-2; D gene: NA; V gene: TRBV7-9; CDR3 DNA: TGTGCCAGCAGCTTACCTTTGACTCCGAACACCGGGGAGCTGTTTTTT; CDR3 protein: CASSLPLTPNTGELFF
clone size: NA; J gene: TRBJ1-1; D gene: TRBD1; V gene: TRBV11-3; CDR3 DNA: TGTGCCAGCAGCTTCGAGGGGGCGAGAACTGAAGCTTTCTTT; CDR3 protein: CASSFEGARTEAFF
clone size: NA; J gene: TRBJ2-2; D gene: NA; V gene: TRBV6-6; CDR3 DNA: TGTGCCAGCAGCCCAGCCAACACCGGGGAGCTGTTTTTT; CDR3 protein: CASSPANTGELFF
clone size: NA; J gene: TRBJ1-2; D gene: NA; V gene: TRBV11-2; CDR3 DNA: TGTGCCAGCAGCTTAGCCCGCGATCGGGGCTACACCTTC; CDR3 protein: CASSLARDRGYTF
clone size: NA; J gene: TRBJ2-2; D gene: TRBD2; V gene: TRBV6-1; CDR3 DNA: TGTGCCAGCAGTGAATCTAGCGGATACACCGGGGAGCTGTTTTTT; CDR3 protein: CASSESSGYTGELFF
clone size: NA; J gene: TRBJ2-3; D gene: NA; V gene: TRBV6-4; CDR3 DNA: TGTGCCAGCAGTGAGTCCGCGGGCAACACAGATACGCAGTATTTT; CDR3 protein: CASSESAGNTDTQYF
clone size: once; J gene: TRBJ1-2; D gene: TRBD1; V gene: TRBV27; CDR3 DNA: TGTGCCAGCAGTCACGGTGCCGGGACAGTCGGCTACACCTTC; CDR3 protein: CASSHGAGTVGYTF
clone size: NA; J gene: TRBJ2-1; D gene: TRBD2; V gene: TRBV4-1; CDR3 DNA: TGCGCCAGCAGCCAAGGACTAGCCCCCGCCAATGAGCAGTTCTTC; CDR3 protein: CASSQGLAPANEQFF
clone size: NA; J gene: TRBJ2-7; D gene: NA; V gene: TRBV7-6; CDR3 DNA: TGTGCCAGCAGTACGGGACACATAACCTACGAGCAGTACTTC; CDR3 protein: CASSTGHITYEQYF
clone size: NA; J gene: TRBJ1-3; D gene: NA; V gene: TRBV30; CDR3 DNA: TGTGCCTCGGACACTCAGACTGGAAACACCATATATTTT; CDR3 protein: CASDTQTGNTIYF
clone size: NA; J gene: TRBJ2-1; D gene: TRBD2; V gene: TRBV9; CDR3 DNA: TGTGCCAGCAGCGTAGGTAGCGGGAACTACAATGAGCAGTTCTTC; CDR3 protein: CASSVGSGNYNEQFF
clone size: NA; J gene: TRBJ1-1; D gene: NA; V gene: TRBV9; CDR3 DNA: TGTGCCGGCAGCGACGCCGGGGGGCCGGGCACTGAAGCTTTCTTT; CDR3 protein: CAGSDAGGPGTEAFF
clone size: NA; J gene: TRBJ2-5; D gene: NA; V gene: TRBV4-1; CDR3 DNA: TGCGCCAGCAGCCAAGTTTTGTACCAAGAGACCCAGTACTTC; CDR3 protein: CASSQVLYQETQYF
clone size: NA; J gene: TRBJ1-1; D gene: TRBD1; V gene: TRBV27; CDR3 DNA: TGTGCCAGCAGTCCCCTCGACAGGGCAGGGGGGCCTGAAGCTTTCTTT; CDR3 protein: CASSPLDRAGGPEAFF
clone size: NA; J gene: TRBJ1-5; D gene: TRBD1; V gene: TRBV4-1; CDR3 DNA: TGCGCCAGCAGCCAAGGACAGGGGGTCGATCAGCCCCAGCATTTT; CDR3 protein: CASSQGQGVDQPQHF
clone size: NA; J gene: TRBJ1-1; D gene: NA; V gene: TRBV7-9; CDR3 DNA: TGTGCCAGCGCCTCCCGGCTCGGGAAGAACACTGAAGCTTTCTTT; CDR3 protein: CASASRLGKNTEAFF
clone size: NA; J gene: TRBJ1-2; D gene: NA; V gene: TRBV6-5; CDR3 DNA: TGTGCCAGCAGTTACTCGATCAGCTGGGTTGGCTACACCTTC; CDR3 protein: CASSYSISWVGYTF
clone size: NA; J gene: TRBJ2-7; D gene: NA; V gene: TRBV30; CDR3 DNA: TGTGCCTGGAGTGTAAGGATTGTCGTCCGGGCAGGCACACCTTACGAGCAGTACTTC; CDR3 protein: CAWSVRIVVRAGTPYEQYF
clone size: NA; J gene: TRBJ1-1; D gene: NA; V gene: TRBV2; CDR3 DNA: TGTGCCAGCATGGGGGGGAACACTGAAGCTTTCTTT; CDR3 protein: CASMGGNTEAFF
clone size: NA; J gene: TRBJ1-1; D gene: NA; V gene: TRBV30; CDR3 DNA: TGTGCCTGGAGGGGGGGGAACACTGAAGCTTTCTTT; CDR3 protein: CAWRGGNTEAFF
clone size: NA; J gene: TRBJ1-5; D gene: TRBD1; V gene: TRBV19; CDR3 DNA: TGTGCCAGTAGTTGGACAGGGAAATCCTATGGCAATCAGCCCCAGCATTTT; CDR3 protein: CASSWTGKSYGNQPQHF
clone size: NA; J gene: TRBJ2-6; D gene: NA; V gene: TRBV4-1; CDR3 DNA: TGCGCCAGCAGCGGGGGACCACCACAAAGTCGGGCCAACGTCCTGACTTTC; CDR3 protein: CASSGGPPQSRANVLTF
clone size: NA; J gene: TRBJ2-1; D gene: TRBD2; V gene: TRBV2; CDR3 DNA: TGTGCCAGAAGAGGACTAGCGGGAGTTGAGCAGTTCTTC; CDR3 protein: CARRGLAGVEQFF
clone size: once; J gene: TRBJ2-7; D gene: TRBD2; V gene: TRBV6-5; CDR3 DNA: TGTGCCAGCCACGCGGGGGGCGAGCAGTACTTC; CDR3 protein: CASHAGGEQYF
clone size: NA; J gene: TRBJ2-3; D gene: NA; V gene: TRBV10-2; CDR3 DNA: TGCGCCAGCAGTGTTGTATCCACAGATACGCAGTATTTT; CDR3 protein: CASSVVSTDTQYF
clone size: NA; J gene: TRBJ2-6; D gene: NA; V gene: TRBV30; CDR3 DNA: TGTGCCTGGATAGGGGCTGGGGCCAACGTCCTGACTTTC; CDR3 protein: CAWIGAGANVLTF
clone size: NA; J gene: TRBJ2-1; D gene: TRBD2; V gene: TRBV10-3; CDR3 DNA: TGTGCCATCAGTGACGGTAGCGGGGGGATTTTTGATGAGCAGTTCTTC; CDR3 protein: CAISDGSGGIFDEQFF
clone size: NA; J gene: TRBJ2-1; D gene: NA; V gene: TRBV7-3; CDR3 DNA: TGTGCCAGCAGCCAACCGGGGGTAGCGTACAATGAGCAGTTCTTC; CDR3 protein: CASSQPGVAYNEQFF
clone size: NA; J gene: TRBJ1-2; D gene: NA; V gene: TRBV29-1; CDR3 DNA: TGCAGCGTTGAAGCACAGGGACACGGCTACACCTTC; CDR3 protein: CSVEAQGHGYTF
clone size: NA; J gene: TRBJ2-1; D gene: NA; V gene: TRBV27; CDR3 DNA: TGTGCCAGCACGGGGTACAATGAGCAGTTCTTC; CDR3 protein: CASTGYNEQFF
clone size: NA; J gene: TRBJ2-7; D gene: NA; V gene: TRBV4-3; CDR3 DNA: TGCGCCAGCAGCCAAGATTATTCGGGGCCCTCCTACGAGCAGTACTTC; CDR3 protein: CASSQDYSGPSYEQYF
clone size: NA; J gene: TRBJ1-2; D gene: NA; V gene: TRBV4-1; CDR3 DNA: TGCGCCAGCAGCCGGTACCTGACGGCGAACTATGGCTACACCTTC; CDR3 protein: CASSRYLTANYGYTF
clone size: once; J gene: TRBJ2-7; D gene: TRBD1; V gene: TRBV2; CDR3 DNA: TGTGCCAGCAGGGCAGGGGGCTATTACGAGCAGTACTTC; CDR3 protein: CASRAGGYYEQYF
clone size: once; J gene: TRBJ1-3; D gene: NA; V gene: TRBV11-3; CDR3 DNA: TGTGCCAGCAGCTTAGGAATGGCAGGGCAATCAGGAAACACCATATATTTT; CDR3 protein: CASSLGMAGQSGNTIYF
clone size: few; J gene: TRBJ2-1; D gene: NA; V gene: TRBV7-2; CDR3 DNA: TGTGCCAGCAGCTTAACAGGGCTCAATGAGCAGTTCTTC; CDR3 protein: CASSLTGLNEQFF